This TCR beta chain was profiled in a study of beta chain features in type 1 diabetes. As for the study in general: Comparable age, gender and cell yields were observed in patients relative to healthy donors.

By way of CD45RO/CCR7/CD25/CD127/CD95/CD27, the CD4+ regulatory, stem cell-like memory, central memory and naive cells were sorted. This clone was found a few times. The antigen remains unidentified. Study outcomes and limitations: Naive, central memory and Treg TCRB repertoires seemed to resemble each other more closely in patients than they did in healthy donors.

CDR1 is MNHEY and CDR2 is SVGAGI in the germline V gene. V lost 2 bases and J lost 1; bases outside the gene matches: 0. The CDR3 spans 14 residues. Every isolated RNA sample was fully reverse transcribed, so sequencing captured expressed TCRB transcripts. Profiling relied on immunoSEQ multiplex PCR, and the TCRdb table lists in-frame clones only, not all of them. The sample includes about 210,000 clones, about 11% of them seen just once. The clonotype comes from a man between 18 and 29 years old in good health. The material sequenced was central memory CD4+ T cells from blood. This rearrangement joins TRBV6-5 to TRBJ2-3; 7 bases agree with TRBD1. The chain's CDR3 is CASSYGTGTDTQYF. In DNA, the CDR3 is TGTGCCAGCAGTTACGGGACAGGCACAGATACGCAGTATTTT.